This entry lists 31 T cell receptor beta chains sequenced from one sample in a study of blood T cell repertoires in COVID-19. TCRdb keeps only in-frame clones here, not all; method: immunoSEQ multiplex PCR. The repertoire holds approximately 68,000 clones, with around nine tenths as singletons. Sequenced input: peripheral blood. The receptors originated from a woman in her sixties or seventies with acute or convalescent COVID-19.

The chain combines TRBV4-2 with TRBJ2-7; 9 positions agree with TRBD2. CDR1 is LGHNA, CDR2 YNFKEQ, per germline. CDR3 size: 16 residues. Losses at the gene ends were 3 bases for V and 4 bases for J; bases not matched to a gene: 10. The CDR3 loop is CASSHGEAGGFYEQYF. The CDR3 DNA sequence: TGTGCCAGCAGCCATGGGGAAGCGGGGGGTTTTTACGAGCAGTACTTC.

This clone was recorded only once. The chain is built from TRBV4-1 and TRBJ2-7, with D perhaps TRBD1 (5 bases). V was pared by 1 base and J by 13 bases, with 11 bases between. CDR1 and CDR2 (germline): MGHRA, YSYEKL. This CDR3 is 11 amino acids long. CDR3 in DNA: TGCGCCAGCAGCCAAGCTGGGGCTCTTTACTTC. This translates into CASSQAGALYF.

This chain joins TRBV19 and TRBJ1-1; D unresolved. The CDR3 runs 13 residues. The V gene lost 6 bases and the J gene lost 4 bases, with 12 bases spanning the gap. The germline CDR1 and CDR2 sequences are LNHDA and SQIVND (reference sequence). CDR3 sequence (DNA): TGTGCCAGTAGCATTTGGGCGAGCACTGAAGCTTTCTTT. It is translated as CASSIWASTEAFF.

This chain joins TRBV6-5 and TRBJ2-7, with 7 bases fitting TRBD1. V lost 1 base and J lost 4; bases outside the gene matches: 10. Germline V lookup: CDR1 MNHEY, CDR2 SVGAGI. The CDR3 totals 16 residues. The CDR3 sequence: CASSYFSYRGRYEQYF. CDR3 nucleotides: TGTGCCAGCAGTTACTTCTCCTACAGGGGAAGGTACGAGCAGTACTTC.

This clone was observed a handful of times. The V call is TRBV19, the J call TRBJ1-5; D remains unclear. From germline, CDR1 is LNHDA and CDR2 SQIVND (reference sequence). The V gene lost 3 bases and the J gene lost 2 bases, with 17 bases spanning the gap. The CDR3 spans 17 residues. CDR3 in DNA: TGTGCCAGTAGTATTAAGAGGAGGGAAGTGGGCAATCAGCCCCAGCATTTT. Translation: CASSIKRREVGNQPQHF.

The chain uses TRBV7-9 and TRBJ2-5, with D perhaps TRBD1 (7 bases). The V end was cut by 1 base, the J end by 6 bases, with 15 bases between. In germline, CDR1 is SEHNR, CDR2 FQNEAQ (reference sequence). The CDR3 spans 15 residues. The CDR3, as DNA: TGTGCCAGCAGCTTAGAACAGGGGAGGCAAAAGACCCAGTACTTC. Protein sequence: CASSLEQGRQKTQYF.

The chain is built from TRBV6-5 and TRBJ1-1; D not certain. The V gene lost 2 bases and the J gene lost 0 bases, with 7 bases spanning the gap. The CDR3 length is 14 residues. Germline-derived CDR1 and CDR2 are MNHEY and SVGAGI. This CDR3 reads CASSYDGLNTEAFF. The DNA for the CDR3 is TGTGCCAGCAGTTACGACGGGTTGAACACTGAAGCTTTCTTT.

The CDR3 reads CASSFVRGGGTDTQYF. The CDR3 DNA is TGTGCCAGCAGCTTTGTAAGGGGCGGGGGCACAGATACGCAGTATTTT. The chain combines TRBV5-6 with TRBJ2-3; D possibly corresponds to TRBD2 (6 bases). CDR1 is SGHDT, CDR2 YYEEEE, per germline. The CDR3 runs 16 residues. Trimming stripped 2 bases from V and 1 base from J, with 14 bases between.

The chain joins TRBV5-1 to TRBJ2-5; the match to TRBD1 covers 7 bases. CDR3 size: 15 residues. Unmatched junction bases numbered 14, after V lost 3 bases and J lost 9 bases. CDR1 SGHRS and CDR2 YFSETQ come from the germline V gene. The CDR3 DNA reads TGCGCCAGCAGCTCCTACGGGGACAGAGGTCAACCCCAGTACTTC. The encoded protein is CASSSYGDRGQPQYF.

The chain couples TRBV19 to TRBJ1-1, with TRBD1 matching 7 bases. Germline V gives CDR1 LNHDA, CDR2 SQIVND (reference sequence). The CDR3 is 17 residues long. V shed 7 bases, J shed 0 bases, and the junction held 14 bases outside the gene matches. The CDR3 loop is CASTHRFRGRMNTEAFF. The CDR3 nucleotides are TGTGCCAGTACCCATCGTTTCAGGGGGAGAATGAACACTGAAGCTTTCTTT.

V gene TRBV5-6 combines with J gene TRBJ1-2; D gene uncertain. V was shortened by 0 bases and J by 6 bases, with 15 bases between the two germline ends. This CDR3 comprises 15 residues. The germline CDR1 and CDR2 sequences are SGHDT and YYEEEE. CDR3 DNA: TGTGCCAGCAGCTTGGCCGCGGTGCGAGTAAATGGCTACACCTTC. It is translated as CASSLAAVRVNGYTF. Together with reference TRBV5-6 and TRBJ1-2, the CDR3 gives the full variable domain: DAGVTQSPTHLIKTRGQQVTLRCSPKSGHDTVSWYQQALGQGPQFIFQYYEEEERQRGNFPDRFSGHQFPNYSSELNVNALLLGDSALYLCASSLAAVRVNGYTFGSGTRLTVV.

The chain employs TRBV2 and TRBJ2-3, with D perhaps matching TRBD2 (6 bases). Looked up from germline, CDR1 is SNHLY and CDR2 is FYNNEI. The CDR3 has 14 residues. V gave up 5 bases and J gave up 0 bases, with 9 bases separating them. The CDR3: CASSPSVSTDTQYF. In DNA, the CDR3 is TGTGCCAGCAGTCCTAGCGTAAGCACAGATACGCAGTATTTT.

The rearrangement uses TRBV3-1 (or the pseudogene TRBV3-2) and TRBJ2-5; D unresolved. V gave up 0 bases and J gave up 5 bases, with 4 bases separating them. Germline V gene lookup returns CDR1 LGHDT and CDR2 YNNKEL (reference sequence). This CDR3 has 12 amino acids. The CDR3 bases are TGTGCCAGCAGCCAAGAGCGGGAGACCCAGTACTTC. Amino acids: CASSQERETQYF.

The rearrangement links TRBV1 to TRBJ2-5; TRBD2, the table's D call, lacks a check against the DNA. TRBV1 is termed a pseudogene. This CDR3 spans 19 amino acids. The CDR3 bases are TGCACCAGCAGAAGCTTATGGGCTAGCGGGGGGGTGGAGAGAGAGACCCAGTACTTC. Its protein product is CTSRSLWASGGVERETQYF.

The rearrangement uses TRBV7-2 and TRBJ2-3; D possibly corresponds to TRBD1 (5 bases). The length of the CDR3 is 14 residues. Deletions cut 4 bases from V and 4 bases from J, with 12 bases between. In germline, CDR1 is SGHTA, CDR2 FQGNSA. CDR3 sequence reads: CASSYLRGADTQYF. The CDR3 nucleotides read TGTGCCAGCAGCTACCTTAGGGGCGCAGATACGCAGTATTTT.

J is TRBJ1-1 and V is TRBV19; 9 bases line up with TRBD1. With V trimmed by 3 bases and J by 0 bases, 5 bases remained unmatched. The germline V gene encodes CDR1 LNHDA and CDR2 SQIVND (reference sequence). The CDR3 has 16 residues. The CDR3 here is CASSMGTGKVNTEAFF. CDR3 DNA sequence: TGTGCCAGTAGTATGGGGACAGGGAAGGTGAACACTGAAGCTTTCTTT.

The chain couples TRBV24-1 to TRBJ2-1, with 9 bases aligning to TRBD2. CDR1 is KGHDR, CDR2 SFDVKD, per germline. The CDR3 totals 19 residues. V was pared by 2 bases and J by 7 bases, with 17 bases of the junction left unmatched. The CDR3 reads CATSDSLHYSGGPYNEQFF. CDR3 in DNA: TGTGCCACCAGTGATTCCCTACATTATAGCGGGGGCCCATATAATGAGCAGTTCTTC.

The chain has TRBV18 and TRBJ2-1; TRBD1 matches at 7 bases. The V gene end was trimmed by 5 bases and the J gene end by 6 bases; junction bases not matched to a gene: 10. Looked up from germline, CDR1 is KGHSH and CDR2 is LQKENI. There are 15 residues in the CDR3. The CDR3 is CASSSGGPSFNEQFF. The CDR3 nucleotides are TGTGCCAGCTCATCAGGGGGTCCTTCGTTCAATGAGCAGTTCTTC.

This clone has more than one count but fewer than ten. This rearrangement joins TRBV5-1 to TRBJ2-2; 9 bases agree with TRBD1. Trimming at V came to 6 bases and at J to 5 bases, leaving 11 bases not matched to a gene. The CDR3 is 16 residues long. Per germline, CDR1 SGHRS and CDR2 YFSETQ. This CDR3 is CASTPSTGGLTGELFF. In DNA, the CDR3 is TGCGCCAGCACCCCCTCGACAGGGGGGCTTACCGGGGAGCTGTTTTTT.

The chain has TRBV18 and TRBJ1-6, with 7 bases lining up with TRBD1. Germline CDR1 and CDR2: KGHSH and LQKENI. V shed 4 bases and J 7 bases; nucleotides not matched to a gene: 7. This CDR3 is built from 15 residues. In DNA form, the CDR3 reads TGTGCCAGCTCACAAGACAGGGATGGCAATTCACCCCTCCACTTT. Translating gives CASSQDRDGNSPLHF.

This clone was seen a handful of times. This rearrangement joins TRBV11-2 to TRBJ2-7; D possibly corresponds to TRBD1 (5 bases). Trimming pared 6 bases from V and 0 bases from J, leaving 15 bases between. CDR1 SGHAT and CDR2 FQNNGV come from the germline V gene. The CDR3 is 15 residues long. This chain's CDR3 is CASRSLRTSSYEQYF. CDR3 nucleotide sequence: TGTGCCAGCAGATCTCTCAGGACATCCTCCTACGAGCAGTACTTC.

This clone was seen more than once but under ten times. V is TRBV6-2 or TRBV6-3 and J is TRBJ1-6; D may be TRBD1 (5 bases). Per the germline V gene, CDR1 is MNHEY and CDR2 is SVGEGT. CDR3 size: 14 residues. V dropped 2 bases and J dropped 7 bases, with 9 bases sitting between them. Here the CDR3 DNA reads TGTGCCAGCAGTTACGGGGAGGGGAATTCACCCCTCCACTTT. It yields the protein CASSYGEGNSPLHF.

This chain uses TRBV7-8 with TRBJ1-1; D possibly corresponds to TRBD1 (5 bases). Germline loops: CDR1 SGHVS, CDR2 FQNEAQ. The CDR3 has 14 residues. The V gene lost 5 bases and the J gene lost 2 bases, with 12 bases spanning the gap. CDR3 in amino acids: CASSQSGGNTEAFF. The CDR3, as DNA: TGTGCCAGCAGCCAAAGCGGGGGAAACACTGAAGCTTTCTTT.

The rearrangement joins TRBV7-9 to TRBJ2-7; tentative D call: TRBD2 (7 bases). Trimming stripped 1 base from V and 5 bases from J, with 12 bases between. Germline V gene lookup returns CDR1 SEHNR and CDR2 FQNEAQ (reference sequence). This CDR3 has 14 amino acids. The CDR3 sequence: CASSLEGGVNEQYF. In DNA, the CDR3 is TGTGCCAGCAGCTTAGAGGGGGGGGTCAACGAGCAGTACTTC.

The chain has TRBV7-9 and TRBJ2-7; D might be TRBD2 (6 bases). V lost 2 bases, J lost 6 bases, and 11 bases lay in between. The CDR3 sequence is 13 residues long. Germline loops: CDR1 SEHNR, CDR2 FQNEAQ (reference sequence). The CDR3 spells CASSLTREAEQYF. DNA of the CDR3: TGTGCCAGCAGCTTAACCAGGGAGGCCGAGCAGTACTTC.

The gene calls are TRBV5-5 and TRBJ1-1; possibly TRBD1 for D (5 bases). In germline, CDR1 is SGHKS, CDR2 YYEKEE (reference sequence). Trimming cost V 2 bases and J 0 bases, with 11 bases left between them. The CDR3 runs to 15 residues. CDR3: CASSFSGRVNTEAFF. For the CDR3, the DNA is TGTGCCAGCAGCTTTTCAGGGAGGGTGAACACTGAAGCTTTCTTT.

V usage is TRBV25-1 and J usage is TRBJ2-1; TRBD1 matches 10 bases. The CDR3 is 12 amino acids. The V gene end was trimmed by 5 bases and the J gene end by 16 bases; junction bases not matched to a gene: 8. The germline V gene encodes CDR1 MGHDK and CDR2 SYGVNS. The CDR3 sequence is CASSLRQGANFF. The CDR3 DNA reads as TGTGCCAGCAGTCTCCGACAGGGGGCGAATTTCTTC.

The CDR3 nucleotides are TGTGCCAGTAGTTCGACTAGCGGGGGATACAATGAGCAGTTCTTC. Its protein is CASSSTSGGYNEQFF. This rearrangement joins TRBV19 to TRBJ2-1, with 12 positions matching TRBD2. CDR1 LNHDA and CDR2 SQIVND come from the germline V gene (reference sequence). The CDR3 contains 15 residues. Trimming took 5 bases from V and 4 from J; bases not matched to a gene: 3.

The gene calls are TRBV6-5 and TRBJ2-2; 9 bases match TRBD1. Germline V gene lookup returns CDR1 MNHEY and CDR2 SVGAGI. The CDR3 loop spans 14 amino acids. The V segment lost 7 bases and the J segment 7 bases; nucleotides outside the gene matches: 7. CDR3 protein: CASKRDRANGELFF. Written as DNA, the CDR3 is TGTGCCAGCAAGAGGGACAGGGCGAACGGGGAGCTGTTTTTT.

The J gene is TRBJ2-1, the V gene TRBV3-1 (or the pseudogene TRBV3-2); 9 bases fit TRBD2. CDR3 length equals 19 residues. The junction had 13 bases not matched to a gene; V was cut back by 4 bases and J by 0 bases. CDR1 and CDR2 (germline): LGHDT, YNNKEL (reference sequence). The CDR3 bases are TGTGCCAGCAGCCCCGCGGGGGGGCCCCTTCTCAGCTCCTACAATGAGCAGTTCTTC. Its translation: CASSPAGGPLLSSYNEQFF.

The rearrangement joins TRBV19 to TRBJ1-5; 8 nucleotides agree with TRBD1. This CDR3 has 13 amino acids. Trimming removed 8 bases from V and 5 bases from J; junction bases left unmatched: 5. Germline assignment: CDR1 LNHDA and CDR2 SQIVND (reference sequence). The CDR3: CASCRGLDQPQHF. As DNA, the CDR3 is TGTGCCAGTTGCAGGGGGCTCGATCAGCCCCAGCATTTT.